The entry that follows covers one TCR beta chain sequence. This clone has just one count. Its antigen is not yet known. Base-call qualities are not available, and no considerably larger clone is one nucleotide away. The trial excluded patients who had a history of autoimmune disease or were on systemic immunosuppression. Peripheral blood for TCR sequencing was collected from all dose cohorts at baseline, on cycle 4 day 1, and on cycle 7 day 1. The samples were drawn from a first-in-human, open-label, multicenter phase I dose-escalation trial of ivuxolimab. The trial enrolled adults with locally advanced or metastatic head and neck squamous cell, hepatocellular, melanoma or renal cell carcinoma. Before TCR sequencing, CD4+ T cells and CD8+ T cells were sorted from peripheral blood as separate populations. The sample comes from a study of OX40 agonist ivuxolimab in advanced cancers. In terms of the full investigation: The costimulatory receptor OX40 (CD134) was targeted by ivuxolimab, a fully human IgG2 agonistic monoclonal antibody. Intravenous ivuxolimab was administered to patients every 2 weeks at six dose levels: 0.01, 0.1, 0.3, 1.5, 3 and 10 mg/kg. Of the approximately 50 dose-escalation patients, hepatocellular carcinoma was present in roughly 19, melanoma in approximately 15, renal cell carcinoma in 9 and head and neck cancer in 9. In the dose-escalation cohort, 82.7% of patients were male, and the mean age was around 60 years, with a range of about 23 to 90. Patients were allowed to have had prior anti-PD-1, anti-PD-L1 or anti-CTLA-4 therapy, and approximately 39% of the dose-escalation patients had been treated with checkpoint inhibitors. Partial responses occurred in three dose-escalation patients: two with cutaneous melanoma and one with hepatocellular carcinoma. Peripheral TCRbeta sequencing aimed to test whether ivuxolimab altered TCR sequence diversity and caused clonal T-cell expansion. The monotherapy dose-escalation portion (N of about 57 patients) of the phase I ivuxolimab trial is reported in the paper. Results the study describes overall, beyond this receptor: After ivuxolimab, more expanded clones were found on average in CD8+ T cells than in CD4+ T cells. Low levels of normalized T-cell clonal expansion were also seen in some nonresponding patients. In the 0.1-3.0 mg/kg groups, partial responders were among the patients with the lowest normalized peripheral clonal expansion, particularly in CD8+ T cells. Which antigens the clonally expanded peripheral T cells were specific for was not determined. At doses of 0.1 to 3.0 mg/kg, clonal expansion of both CD4+ and CD8+ blood T cells was observed from baseline to week 6.

A distance of 9 bases separates the germline ends of V and J, which lose 2 bases and 1 base respectively. Including cysteine and phenylalanine, the CDR3 has 14 amino acids. Only CDR3 DNA remains: 42 bases, in frame from the first base. The germline V gene yields WSHSY for CDR1 and SAAADI for CDR2. Genomic DNA was extracted from sorted cells for sequencing of the TCRbeta CDR3 region. TCRbeta CDR3 regions were sequenced using the immunoSEQ Assay. This is the immuneACCESS table as TCRdb keeps it, with only in-frame sequences that have V and J called. A part of the clones is gone; compared with another copy, unresolved V genes explain less than half, and the rest is unexplained. The sample contains approximately 75,000 clones, around 85% of them found a single time. Together, the top ten hold 5% to 6.5% of the sample.

The sequencing here drew on CD4+ or CD8+ T cells sorted from blood, taken in a trial of the OX40 agonist ivuxolimab. This chain is built from TRBV10-2 and TRBJ2-7; the D gene cannot be named for sure. The clonotype comes from an adult with an advanced solid tumor such as melanoma, head and neck, liver or kidney cancer. The DNA sequence is given as TGCGCCAGCAGTGAGCTCTCGGATTCCTACGAGCAGTACTTC. Its translation is CASSELSDSYEQYF.